Judged by abundance, the clone carrying this T cell receptor (beta chain) is medium-sized. Within the sample, other DNA sequences also encode this same CDR3. This specimen belongs to a study of T cell responses to AZD1222 COVID-19 vaccine. Data came from immunoSEQ multiplex PCR; TCRdb stores just in-frame clones and leaves some out. The table lists 95,000 to 100,000 clones, about 88% of them singletons. This sample comprised peripheral blood, obtained on day 0 of AZD1222 vaccination. The receptor's source is an adult in good health.

The CDR3: CASSEAQGQETQYF. Written as DNA, the CDR3 is TGTGCCAGCAGTGAAGCTCAGGGCCAAGAGACCCAGTACTTC. This chain links TRBV6-1 with TRBJ2-5; TRBD1 is a possible D gene (5 bases). CDR1 MNHNS and CDR2 SASEGT come from the germline V gene. Between the trimmed V and J ends, which lost 0 bases and 1 base, there was a span of 6 bases. The CDR3 is made up of 14 amino acids.